This T cell receptor (beta chain) is from a study of cytomegalovirus exposure and HLA in healthy donors. Vbeta (60) and Jbeta (13) primers were used in the PCR. As handled by the study authors: There were tens of millions of unique TCR beta chains by a later count, and around 10 million of them were shared. The protocol was immunoSEQ multiplex PCR, while the TCRdb copy is restricted to in-frame clones and leaves out a portion. V, J and clone size are taken as reported in that table, and D and trimming were inferred from the DNA itself. The sample holds fewer than 150,000 clones, about 68% seen once. V gave up 1 base and J gave up 5 bases; unmatched junction bases: 2. Germline CDR1 SGHTA, CDR2 FQGTGA. This CDR3 region has 13 residues.

The genes are TRBV7-3 and TRBJ2-7, with 7 bases fitting TRBD2. The sequence derives from a woman in her forties or fifties in good health and CMV-seropositive. The specimen sequenced was PBMCs. CDR3 sequence reads: CASSLIAGDEQYF. The DNA for the CDR3 is TGTGCCAGCAGCTTAATAGCGGGTGACGAGCAGTACTTC.